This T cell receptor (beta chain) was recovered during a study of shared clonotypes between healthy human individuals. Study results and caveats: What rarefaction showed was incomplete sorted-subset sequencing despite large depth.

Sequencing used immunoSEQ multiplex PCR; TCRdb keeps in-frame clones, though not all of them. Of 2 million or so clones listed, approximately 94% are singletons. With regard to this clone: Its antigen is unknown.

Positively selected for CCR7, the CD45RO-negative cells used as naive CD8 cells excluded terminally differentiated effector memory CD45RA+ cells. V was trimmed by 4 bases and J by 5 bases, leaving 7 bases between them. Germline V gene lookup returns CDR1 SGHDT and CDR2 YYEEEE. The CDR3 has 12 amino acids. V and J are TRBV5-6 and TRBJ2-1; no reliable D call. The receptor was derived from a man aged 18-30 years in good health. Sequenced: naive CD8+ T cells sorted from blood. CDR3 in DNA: TGTGCCAGCAGCCCAATAAACAATGAGCAGTTCTTC. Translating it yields CASSPINNEQFF.